This T cell receptor beta chain originates from a study of cytomegalovirus exposure and HLA in healthy donors. V was shortened by 5 bases and J by 4 bases, with 14 bases between the two germline ends. The CDR3 has 14 residues. Germline CDR1 reads SGHRS; CDR2 reads YFSETQ. Use of 60 Vbeta and 13 Jbeta primers characterized the PCR. TCRdb keeps only in-frame clones here, not all; method: immunoSEQ multiplex PCR. The table includes 100,000 to 150,000 clones, 65% to 80% detected once. The source material was PBMCs. The chain combines TRBV5-1 with TRBJ2-3; perhaps TRBD1 as D (6 bases). The TCR originated in a woman aged 18-29 years in good health and CMV-seronegative. CDR3 coding DNA: TGCGCCAGCAGACAGCGACAGGTTTCAGATACGCAGTATTTT. Amino acids: CASRQRQVSDTQYF.